This T cell receptor (beta chain) was captured by sequencing in a study of low-dose radiotherapy and immunotherapy resistance in tumors. The wider study: On an every-two-weeks schedule, patients received intravenous nivolumab 240 mg, along with ipilimumab 1 mg/kg every six weeks. Daily intake of oral aspirin 300 mg by patients lasted four cycles and began on cycle 1 day 1.

V lost 5 bases and J lost 5, with 21 bases in between. Germline loops: CDR1 MDHEN, CDR2 SYDVKM. There are 16 residues in the CDR3. The time point denotes: after trial treatment. Described treatment: LDRT plus nivolumab, ipilimumab, low-dose cyclophosphamide and aspirin (RACIN trial). Those who qualified had advanced solid tumors (lacking tumor-infiltrating lymphocytes). This clonotype was observed many times. With TRAV- and TRBV-specific primers, first-strand cDNA was made, covering the alpha and beta chains. Using a constant-region primer together with a V-primer adapter, TCRs were subjected to about 20 PCR cycles of amplification. The mRNA which had been isolated was amplified by in vitro transcription. TCRdb re-called the reads through MiXCR, storing one row per CDR3 protein. This sample carries some 100,000 distinct CDR3 sequences, less than 25% of them seen once, and the ten largest clones take 10% to 15%.

This clonotype originated in a female donor with ovarian cancer. Sequenced material: PBMCs, taken after low-dose radiotherapy plus immunotherapy. This sequence joins TRBV28 and TRBJ2-5; the D gene could be TRBD1 or TRBD2 (6 bases each). As DNA, the CDR3 is TGTGCCAGCAGTCGGACCCTACAGGGCGGGGTGGAGACCCAGTACTTC. It specifies CASSRTLQGGVETQYF.